Reported below is one T cell receptor (beta chain). Its antigen is not known. Trimming stripped 2 bases from V and 0 bases from J, with 14 bases between. CDR1 and CDR2 from the germline V gene are SGHKS and YYEKEE (reference sequence). This CDR3 region has 16 residues. The data originate from a study of cytomegalovirus exposure and HLA in healthy donors. Study-wide findings and caveats: The study labeled 180 or so TCR beta chains cytomegalovirus-associated. For TCR beta chains, V- and J-gene trimming was later linked to a missense DCLRE1C variant.

Primers included in the PCR were 60 Vbeta and 13 Jbeta primers. Assay: immunoSEQ multiplex PCR; the TCRdb copy retains only in-frame clones and omits some. The sample contains about 120,000 clones, over 60% of which appear only once. The source of this sequence is a woman aged 25 to 45 in good health and CMV-seropositive. The rearrangement joins TRBV5-5 to TRBJ1-2; D remains unclear. The sample consisted of PBMCs. The CDR3 protein is CASSFRGRTTNYGYTF. The CDR3 nucleotides read TGTGCCAGCAGCTTTCGCGGCCGGACTACTAACTATGGCTACACCTTC.